There are a few counts of the clone carrying this T cell receptor delta chain. TCRdb assigns this DNA the protein of a much larger clone, which departs from its translation at residue 13; this likely reflects a read error, and the protein shown comes from translating the DNA. The sample belongs to a study of gamma-delta T cells after stem cell transplantation. TCRdb re-processed the RT-PCR reads using CATT. The sample holds fewer than 1,500 delta-chain clones, approximately 7% seen once. The germline V gene has CDR1 GEAIGNYY and CDR2 EKD. The CDR3 is 19 residues long. The receptor was derived from a human donor. It is not recorded whose cells these are; they may come from a transplant donor. The V gene is TRDV2, the J gene TRDJ3; TRDD3 matches at 10 bases. Source material: gamma-delta T cells. CDR3 coding DNA: TGTGCCTGTGACCCTACTGGGGGATCCCGCTCCTGGGGCACCCGACAGATGTTTTTC. This translates into CACDPTGGSRSWGTRQMFF.